These 17 T cell receptor beta chains came from one sample sequenced in a study of cytomegalovirus exposure and HLA in healthy donors. PCR primers comprised 60 Vbeta and 13 Jbeta primers. Only in-frame clones appear in the TCRdb table, and some are missing; sequencing was by immunoSEQ multiplex PCR. The top ten hold roughly 2% of the sample, which has tens of thousands of clones, roughly 82% seen once. Sample: PBMCs. Every receptor here comes from a man aged 18 to 29 in good health and CMV-seronegative.

The chain couples TRBV7-9 to TRBJ2-7, with a possible D match to TRBD1 (6 bases). There are 18 residues in the CDR3. Looked up from germline, CDR1 is SEHNR and CDR2 is FQNEAQ (reference sequence). V lost 1 base, J lost 6 bases, and 25 bases lay in between. The CDR3 coding sequence is TGTGCCAGCAGCTTAGGGACTCGGTGGAGAGGGGGTTTCTTCGAGCAGTACTTC. It specifies CASSLGTRWRGGFFEQYF.

The chain carries TRBV11-2 and TRBJ2-3; the match to TRBD1 covers 12 bases. Germline V gene data show CDR1 as SGHAT and CDR2 as FQNNGV. The CDR3 extends over 15 amino acids. V trimming: 4 bases; J trimming: 5 bases; junction bases outside the gene matches: 4. The CDR3 loop is CASSWGDRGRDTQYF. The DNA of the CDR3 is TGTGCCAGCAGCTGGGGGGACAGGGGGCGAGATACGCAGTATTTT.

The CDR3 bases are TGCAGTGCTAGTCGGACTGAAGCTTTCTTT. Encoded protein: CSASRTEAFF. The chain uses TRBV20-1 and TRBJ1-1; D unresolved. Between the trimmed V and J ends, which lost 3 bases and 5 bases, there was a span of 4 bases. The CDR3 covers 10 residues. From germline, CDR1 is DFQATT and CDR2 SNEGSKA (reference sequence).

V is TRBV19 and J is TRBJ2-7, with D tentatively TRBD1 (5 bases). Germline loops: CDR1 LNHDA, CDR2 SQIVND (reference sequence). Trimming cost V 1 base and J 6 bases, with 13 bases left between them. The CDR3 totals 14 residues. DNA for the CDR3: TGTGCCAGTAGTATAGCACCCCAGGGTTCCGAGCAGTACTTC. Protein product: CASSIAPQGSEQYF.

The chain employs TRBV19 and TRBJ1-4; perhaps TRBD1 as D (6 bases). This CDR3 contains 15 residues. The V gene's germline CDR1 is LNHDA and CDR2 SQIVND (reference sequence). V was trimmed by 11 bases and J by 0 bases, leaving 16 bases between them. CDR3 nucleotides: TGTGCCTCCTCGGACAGAGGCGCAACTAATGAAAAACTGTTTTTT. Translation: CASSDRGATNEKLFF.

This clone was detected once. CDR3 nucleotide sequence: TGTGCCAGCAGCTTCAAGACAGGGATAGGAGAGCAGTACTTC. Translated, it gives CASSFKTGIGEQYF. V and J are TRBV5-4 and TRBJ2-7; TRBD1 agrees at 7 bases. This CDR3 comprises 14 residues. Germline V gene sequence: CDR1 SGHNT, CDR2 YYREEE (reference sequence). Trimming took 2 bases from V and 7 from J; bases not matched to a gene: 9. The complete variable domain, with remaining parts taken from reference TRBV5-4 and TRBJ2-7, reads ETGVTQSPTHLIKTRGQQVTLRCSSQSGHNTVSWYQQALGQGPQFIFQYYREEENGRGNFPPRFSGLQFPNYSSELNVNALELDDSALYLCASSFKTGIGEQYFGPGTRLTVT.

The J gene is TRBJ1-5, the V gene TRBV19, with a tentative D call TRBD1 (6 bases). V shed 3 bases and J shed 7 bases, with 10 bases lying between them. This CDR3 has 13 residues. CDR1 is LNHDA and CDR2 is SQIVND in the germline V gene (reference sequence). The CDR3 nucleotides read TGTGCCAGTAGTATGGACAGCCAGCAGCCCCAGCATTTT. Translating it yields CASSMDSQQPQHF.

The CDR3: CASSLTSGSWYNEQFF. CDR3 nucleotides: TGTGCCAGTAGCCTGACTAGCGGGAGTTGGTACAATGAGCAGTTCTTC. This chain joins TRBV19 and TRBJ2-1; the match to TRBD2 covers 12 bases. Germline CDR1 and CDR2: LNHDA and SQIVND (reference sequence). The V gene end was trimmed by 6 bases and the J gene end by 4 bases; junction bases not matched to a gene: 7. The CDR3 covers 16 residues.

V usage is TRBV5-1 and J usage is TRBJ1-4; maybe TRBD1 (5 bases). Trimming shortened V by 2 bases and J by 6 bases, and 11 bases separated the two germline ends. CDR1 is SGHRS, CDR2 YFSETQ, per germline. This CDR3 has 14 residues. Written as DNA, the CDR3 is TGCGCCAGCAGCTTTTCCGGGGGGGATGAAAAACTGTTTTTT. Translation gives CASSFSGGDEKLFF.

V usage is TRBV20-1 and J usage is TRBJ2-5; a weak D match, TRBD1 (5 bases). The CDR3 is made up of 10 amino acids. In germline, CDR1 is DFQATT, CDR2 SNEGSKA (reference sequence). The V gene lost 6 bases and the J gene lost 4 bases, with 6 bases spanning the gap. The CDR3 spells CSARVETQYF. CDR3 sequence (DNA): TGCAGTGCCAGGGTAGAGACCCAGTACTTC.

This chain joins TRBV7-2 and TRBJ2-3; 15 nucleotides line up with TRBD2. With V trimmed by 5 bases and J by 4 bases, 4 bases remained unmatched. The CDR3 spans 16 residues. Per the germline V gene, CDR1 is SGHTA and CDR2 is FQGNSA. The CDR3 sequence is CASSPGTSGGPDTQYF. The DNA of the CDR3 is TGTGCCAGCAGCCCGGGGACTAGCGGGGGGCCAGATACGCAGTATTTT. Complete variable domain (other parts from reference TRBV7-2 and TRBJ2-3): GAGVSQSPSNKVTEKGKDVELRCDPISGHTALYWYRQSLGQGLEFLIYFQGNSAPDKSGLPSDRFSAERTGGSVSTLTIQRTQQEDSAVYLCASSPGTSGGPDTQYFGPGTRLTVL.

The chain joins TRBV4-2 to TRBJ2-5; 8 positions agree with TRBD2. Germline assignment: CDR1 LGHNA and CDR2 YNFKEQ. CDR3 size: 15 residues. V lost 3 bases, J lost 1 base, and 4 bases stayed unmatched. This CDR3 is CASSQKSGGQETQYF. The CDR3 bases are TGTGCCAGCAGCCAGAAAAGCGGGGGCCAAGAGACCCAGTACTTC.

The chain carries TRBV10-3 and TRBJ1-1, with D uncertain. Germline V gene sequence: CDR1 ENHRY, CDR2 SYGVKD. The germline V and J ends were trimmed by 0 bases and 0 bases, with 8 bases remaining between them. The CDR3 contains 15 residues. CDR3 in DNA: TGTGCCATCAGTGAGTCGGAGATATTGAACACTGAAGCTTTCTTT. It specifies CAISESEILNTEAFF.

The CDR3 region is CASSLAPDILSGYTF. The CDR3 DNA reads as TGTGCCAGCAGCTTAGCCCCAGACATCCTCTCGGGCTACACCTTC. V gene TRBV7-2 combines with J gene TRBJ1-2; D not certain. Germline V gene data show CDR1 as SGHTA and CDR2 as FQGNSA. Deletions cut 0 bases from V and 8 bases from J, with 16 bases between. The CDR3 is made up of 15 amino acids. Full variable domain (missing parts from reference TRBV7-2 and TRBJ1-2): GAGVSQSPSNKVTEKGKDVELRCDPISGHTALYWYRQSLGQGLEFLIYFQGNSAPDKSGLPSDRFSAERTGGSVSTLTIQRTQQEDSAVYLCASSLAPDILSGYTFGSGTRLTVV.

The chain joins TRBV11-2 to TRBJ1-3, with TRBD1 matching over 8 bases. Germline V gene sequence: CDR1 SGHAT, CDR2 FQNNGV. The V segment lost 5 bases and the J segment 9 bases; nucleotides outside the gene matches: 9. This CDR3 has 14 amino acids. CDR3 sequence (DNA): TGTGCCAGCAGCACATTACAGGGGGTTCCCACCATATATTTT. Translating gives CASSTLQGVPTIYF.

The chain employs TRBV11-1 and TRBJ2-7; tentative D call: TRBD1 (6 bases). The V and J ends lost 2 bases and 1 base respectively, with 18 bases between them. Germline V lookup: CDR1 SGHAT, CDR2 FQDESV (reference sequence). This CDR3 has 17 amino acids. Here the CDR3 reads CASSLPSTGVLSYEQYF. The CDR3 DNA follows: TGTGCCAGCAGCTTACCGTCGACAGGAGTACTATCCTACGAGCAGTACTTC.

J is TRBJ1-4 and V is TRBV6-6; 7 bases agree with TRBD1. The V gene end was trimmed by 4 bases and the J gene end by 8 bases; junction bases not matched to a gene: 10. This CDR3 has 15 residues. The germline gives CDR1 MNHNY, CDR2 SVGAGI (reference sequence). Here the CDR3 DNA reads TGTGCCAGCAGTTCCAAGACAGGGAGAAACGAAAAACTGTTTTTT. Amino acids: CASSSKTGRNEKLFF.